The 24 T cell receptor beta chains below were found in one sample sequenced in a study of identical twins. TCRdb re-called the 5' RACE reads with MiXCR, one entry per CDR3 protein. This table holds 500,000 to 550,000 distinct CDR3 sequences, about 20% found once. This sample was shared with a second study, whose subject was T cells expressing NK-cell markers.

Material for sequencing was CD4+ T cells sorted from blood. The receptors derive from a young woman in good health.

In its sample, this clonotype was seen many times. V gene TRBV6-5 combines with J gene TRBJ2-1; 10 bases map to TRBD1. V trimming: 0 bases; J trimming: 7 bases; junction bases outside the gene matches: 6. Germline CDR1 and CDR2: MNHEY and SVGAGI. This CDR3 is 16 amino acids long. CDR3 region: CASSYSGTGVGNEQFF. CDR3 DNA sequence: TGTGCCAGCAGTTACTCAGGGACAGGGGTAGGGAATGAGCAGTTCTTC.

The gene calls are TRBV20-1 and TRBJ2-7; 10 bases are a match to TRBD2. V was pared by 6 bases and J by 0 bases, with 2 bases of the junction left unmatched. Germline CDR1 is DFQATT and CDR2 is SNEGSKA (reference sequence). This CDR3 is 13 amino acids long. The CDR3 nucleotides read TGCAGTGCCGGACTAGCGGCCTCCTACGAGCAGTACTTC. Amino acids: CSAGLAASYEQYF.

The CDR3 loop reads CASSQAEGTGSKETQYF. The CDR3 nucleotides read TGTGCCAGCAGCCAAGCAGAAGGGACAGGGAGCAAAGAGACCCAGTACTTC. The genes are TRBV14 and TRBJ2-5, with 9 positions matching TRBD1. Germline lookup yields CDR1 SGHDN and CDR2 FVKESK. V dropped 1 base and J dropped 3; count of bases not matched to a gene: 9. This CDR3 region has 17 residues.

The gene calls are TRBV7-6 and TRBJ2-1, with TRBD2 identical over 8 bases. The germline V gene has CDR1 SGHVS and CDR2 FNYEAQ. The CDR3 loop spans 17 amino acids. Trimming cost V 3 bases and J 6 bases; bases outside gene matches: 13. CDR3 coding DNA: TGTGCCAGCAGCTTCCTCCCTAGGCGGGAGGCGGTCAATGAGCAGTTCTTC. It is translated as CASSFLPRREAVNEQFF.

This clonotype was seen repeatedly, ten times or more. This chain connects TRBV9 to TRBJ2-1; 7 nucleotides match TRBD2. Germline-derived CDR1 and CDR2 are SGDLS and YYNGEE. Germline trimming cut 5 bases from V and 7 bases from J; bases unmatched to any gene: 12. The CDR3 length is 15 residues. DNA of the CDR3: TGTGCCAGCAGTACCGGGACTACGGGGTTTAATGAGCAGTTCTTC. Amino acids: CASSTGTTGFNEQFF.

In its sample, this clonotype was seen many times. This chain's CDR3 is CASSFLRQGAYNEQFF. CDR3 sequence (DNA): TGTGCCAGCAGTTTCCTACGACAGGGGGCTTACAATGAGCAGTTCTTC. The chain recombines TRBV12-3 or TRBV12-4 with TRBJ2-1; 10 bases line up with TRBD1. The V and J ends lost 3 bases and 4 bases, in that order; junction bases with no gene match: 6. CDR3 size: 16 residues.

The rearrangement uses TRBV5-1 and TRBJ1-4; D unresolved. CDR1 SGHRS and CDR2 YFSETQ come from the germline V gene. CDR3 size: 14 residues. V gave up 0 bases and J gave up 8 bases, with 11 bases separating them. In DNA form, the CDR3 reads TGCGCCAGCAGCTTGGTGTCTCCAGAGGAAAAACTGTTTTTT. The encoded protein is CASSLVSPEEKLFF.

The V call is TRBV5-1, the J call TRBJ2-1, with 7 bases matching TRBD1. Germline assignment: CDR1 SGHRS and CDR2 YFSETQ. The V segment lost 3 bases and the J segment 1 base; nucleotides outside the gene matches: 13. The CDR3 consists of 18 residues. CDR3 nucleotides: TGCGCCAGCAGCTCCGAAGGCGGACAGGCGATGTCCTACAATGAGCAGTTCTTC. Protein sequence: CASSSEGGQAMSYNEQFF.

This clonotype has ten or more counts. The chain joins TRBV12-3 or TRBV12-4 to TRBJ2-3; no definite D call. V was pared by 4 bases and J by 2 bases, with 4 bases between. The length of the CDR3 is 12 residues. CDR3 loop: CASSSFTDTQYF. CDR3 coding DNA: TGTGCCAGCAGTTCCTTCACAGATACGCAGTATTTT.

In this sample, this clonotype turned up many times. The chain couples TRBV20-1 to TRBJ2-1; D remains ambiguous. The V gene lost 4 bases and the J gene lost 0 bases, with 10 bases spanning the gap. The CDR3 is made up of 14 amino acids. Germline CDR1 DFQATT, CDR2 SNEGSKA (reference sequence). Written as DNA, the CDR3 is TGCAGTGCTACCAGGACGAGCTCCTACAATGAGCAGTTCTTC. The encoded protein is CSATRTSSYNEQFF.

This chain uses TRBV12-3 or TRBV12-4 with TRBJ2-1; unclear D gene. With 1 base removed from V and 2 bases from J, the gap between germline ends came to 9 bases. This CDR3 comprises 15 residues. This CDR3 is CASSLGTAPYNEQFF. CDR3 sequence (DNA): TGTGCCAGCAGTTTAGGAACGGCACCCTACAATGAGCAGTTCTTC.

V is TRBV5-1 and J is TRBJ1-1; 7 bases line up with TRBD1. CDR1 and CDR2 from the germline V gene are SGHRS and YFSETQ. There are 14 residues in the CDR3. The trim removed 4 bases at V and 1 base at J, leaving 4 bases unmatched. The CDR3 nucleotides are TGCGCCAGCAGCGGAGGACAGGCGAACACTGAAGCTTTCTTT. This sequence encodes CASSGGQANTEAFF.

The chain couples TRBV2 to TRBJ2-1; the match to TRBD2 covers 8 bases. J lost 4 bases, V lost 4 bases, and 3 bases had no gene match. CDR1 and CDR2 from the germline V gene are SNHLY and FYNNEI. The length of the CDR3 is 14 residues. The CDR3 DNA reads TGTGCCAGCAGTGTAGAGCGGGGGTACAATGAGCAGTTCTTC. This encodes CASSVERGYNEQFF.

The chain employs TRBV29-1 and TRBJ1-3; D is undetermined. The germline gives CDR1 SQVTM, CDR2 ANQGSEA. The CDR3 length is 12 residues. The ends were cut back, 4 bases at V and 4 bases at J, with 8 bases in the middle. The CDR3 DNA is TGCAGCGTTGTGACACCGGGAAACACCATATATTTT. It yields the protein CSVVTPGNTIYF. The full variable domain, completed using reference TRBV29-1 and TRBJ1-3, is SAVISQKPSRDICQRGTSLTIQCQVDSQVTMMFWYRQQPGQSLTLIATANQGSEATYESGFVIDKFPISRPNLTFSTLTVSNMSPEDSSIYLCSVVTPGNTIYFGEGSWLTVV.

This chain connects TRBV5-1 to TRBJ2-1; the match to TRBD2 covers 11 bases. The CDR3 contains 17 residues. Losses at the gene ends were 4 bases for V and 3 bases for J; bases not matched to a gene: 9. Germline values: CDR1 SGHRS, CDR2 YFSETQ. CDR3 nucleotides: TGCGCCAGCAGCGGGAGAGGACTAGCGGGCTACTACAATGAGCAGTTCTTC. The encoded protein is CASSGRGLAGYYNEQFF.

V usage is TRBV6-1 and J usage is TRBJ1-2, with TRBD1 as a possible D gene (5 bases). Deletions cut 3 bases from V and 4 bases from J, with 9 bases between. Germline loops: CDR1 MNHNS, CDR2 SASEGT. The CDR3 has 13 residues. DNA for the CDR3: TGTGCCAGCAGTGACAGGGCCATCTATGGCTACACCTTC. The encoded protein is CASSDRAIYGYTF.

This chain joins TRBV7-8 and TRBJ2-5; no reliable D call. This CDR3 region has 15 residues. V lost 4 bases, J lost 2 bases, and 14 bases lay in between. The germline V gene encodes CDR1 SGHVS and CDR2 FQNEAQ. The CDR3 DNA is TGTGCCAGCAGCTCCTCCGACCAATATCAAGAGACCCAGTACTTC. It specifies CASSSSDQYQETQYF.

Only a few counts were recorded for this clonotype. This chain uses TRBV12-3 or TRBV12-4 with TRBJ2-3; 7 positions agree with TRBD2. V was clipped by 0 bases and J by 2 bases; unmatched bases: 2. The CDR3 runs 15 residues. CDR3 protein: CASSLAGGVTDTQYF. The DNA for the CDR3 is TGTGCCAGCAGTTTAGCGGGAGGGGTCACAGATACGCAGTATTTT.

This chain links TRBV6-1 with TRBJ1-2; no definite D call. The germline V gene has CDR1 MNHNS and CDR2 SASEGT. The CDR3 covers 13 residues. V gave up 5 bases and J gave up 4 bases, with 11 bases separating them. CDR3 coding DNA: TGTGCCAGCAGTCCGGACGGATTCTATGGCTACACCTTC. Translating it yields CASSPDGFYGYTF.

This clonotype was counted a few times. The chain joins TRBV20-1 to TRBJ2-4; D is ambiguous. Germline V CDR1 and CDR2: DFQATT, SNEGSKA (reference sequence). Trimming shortened V by 1 base and J by 0 bases, and 7 bases separated the two germline ends. There are 14 residues in the CDR3. CDR3 DNA sequence: TGCAGTGCTAGAGGCCTGCTAGCCAAAAACATTCAGTACTTC. Its translation: CSARGLLAKNIQYF.

The sample holds a few counts of this clonotype. This CDR3 is CAISETVYTEAFF. CDR3 coding DNA: TGTGCCATCAGTGAAACGGTATACACTGAAGCTTTCTTT. The gene calls are TRBV10-3 and TRBJ1-1; the D is unclear. This CDR3 has 13 amino acids. Trimming removed 3 bases at V and 3 bases at J, with 8 bases between. Per germline, CDR1 ENHRY and CDR2 SYGVKD.

The genes are TRBV27 and TRBJ2-3, with D perhaps TRBD1 or TRBD2 (5 bases each). The germline CDR1 and CDR2 sequences are MNHEY and SMNVEV (reference sequence). CDR3 length: 11 residues. Trimming pared 8 bases from V and 5 bases from J, leaving 8 bases between. For the CDR3, the DNA is TGTGCCAGCGAGGGGATAGATACGCAGTATTTT. Its protein is CASEGIDTQYF.

The chain uses TRBV20-1 and TRBJ1-6; 8 nucleotides align to TRBD1. The germline gives CDR1 DFQATT, CDR2 SNEGSKA (reference sequence). The CDR3 runs to 14 residues. Trimming at V came to 4 bases and at J to 7 bases, leaving 6 bases not matched to a gene. The DNA for the CDR3 is TGCAGTGCTAAAGGACAGGGATTGAATTCACCCCTCCACTTT. Translated, it gives CSAKGQGLNSPLHF.

This chain uses TRBV20-1 with TRBJ1-4; TRBD1 might be the D (6 bases). V dropped 3 bases and J dropped 8 bases, with 10 bases sitting between them. Germline loops: CDR1 DFQATT, CDR2 SNEGSKA (reference sequence). CDR3 length: 12 residues. The CDR3 DNA follows: TGCAGTGCTAGGCACAGGGCGGAAAAACTGTTTTTT. This translates into CSARHRAEKLFF.